A single sample gave rise to the 9 T cell receptor beta chains below, sequenced in a study of shared clonotypes between healthy human individuals. Measured with immunoSEQ multiplex PCR; TCRdb has only the in-frame clones, and not every one. This sample yields roughly 1.4 million clones, of which approximately 98.5% are seen a single time; under 0.45% belongs to the top ten. Sequencing was performed on naive CD4+ T cells sorted from blood. Sample subset: CD45RA+ positively selected. The receptors were gathered from a man aged 25-40 years in good health.

The gene calls are TRBV2 and TRBJ2-3; D unresolved. Per the germline V gene, CDR1 is SNHLY and CDR2 is FYNNEI. The CDR3 is 13 amino acids. The V gene lost 4 bases and the J gene lost 2 bases, with 7 bases spanning the gap. The CDR3 coding sequence is TGTGCCAGCAGTGGGCAGAACACAGATACGCAGTATTTT. Protein sequence: CASSGQNTDTQYF.

This chain connects TRBV7-9 to TRBJ2-1; D ambiguous. Germline values: CDR1 SEHNR, CDR2 FQNEAQ (reference sequence). The CDR3 length is 14 residues. Trimming shortened V by 3 bases and J by 7 bases, and 13 bases separated the two germline ends. CDR3 sequence reads: CASSFPPPNNEQFF. The CDR3 bases are TGTGCCAGCAGCTTCCCGCCCCCCAATAATGAGCAGTTCTTC.

The V gene is TRBV28, the J gene TRBJ2-5; 8 bases map to TRBD2. From germline, CDR1 is MDHEN and CDR2 SYDVKM. Trimming cost V 5 bases and J 9 bases; bases outside gene matches: 17. This CDR3 contains 16 residues. CDR3 sequence: CASSPQGSGNLGAQYF. The CDR3 DNA follows: TGTGCCAGCAGTCCCCAGGGTAGCGGGAACCTCGGGGCCCAGTACTTC.

The rearrangement uses TRBV6-1 and TRBJ1-1; D possibly corresponds to TRBD1 (6 bases). In germline, CDR1 is MNHNS, CDR2 SASEGT. The CDR3 length is 15 residues. With 2 bases removed from V and 2 bases from J, the gap between germline ends came to 12 bases. DNA for the CDR3: TGTGCCAGCAGTGAATCCGGCAGGGGAAACACTGAAGCTTTCTTT. This codes for CASSESGRGNTEAFF.

V gene TRBV5-1 combines with J gene TRBJ2-3, with TRBD2 matching 15 bases. CDR1 and CDR2 (germline): SGHRS, YFSETQ. This CDR3 contains 19 residues. V was pared by 4 bases and J by 0 bases, with 9 bases of the junction left unmatched. The CDR3 DNA reads TGCGCCAGCAGCGCGGGACTAGCGGGAGGTTCCCCTAGCACAGATACGCAGTATTTT. Residues: CASSAGLAGGSPSTDTQYF.

The CDR3, as DNA: TGCAGCGTTCGTACAGGAGTAAGGCTCTACGAGCAGTACTTC. It specifies CSVRTGVRLYEQYF. The V and J genes are TRBV29-1 and TRBJ2-7, with D possibly matching TRBD1 (5 bases). CDR1 SQVTM and CDR2 ANQGSEA come from the germline V gene. V lost 5 bases to trimming and J lost 3 bases, with 17 bases between them. CDR3 length equals 14 residues.

The gene calls are TRBV7-2 and TRBJ2-7, with 13 bases lining up with TRBD2. V dropped 1 base and J dropped 2; count of bases not matched to a gene: 8. CDR3 length: 18 residues. Germline V gene lookup returns CDR1 SGHTA and CDR2 FQGNSA. CDR3 sequence (DNA): TGTGCCAGCAGCTTAGGGGCAGGGACTAGCGGGGAAACCTACGAGCAGTACTTC. The encoded protein is CASSLGAGTSGETYEQYF.

This sequence joins TRBV5-6 and TRBJ2-1; D gene uncertain. Germline V gene lookup returns CDR1 SGHDT and CDR2 YYEEEE. Trimming stripped 1 base from V and 0 bases from J, with 11 bases between. The CDR3 loop spans 16 amino acids. The CDR3 coding sequence is TGTGCCAGCAGCTTGAGGGTGGGAAGCTCCTACAATGAGCAGTTCTTC. It codes for CASSLRVGSSYNEQFF.

The chain employs TRBV6-5 and TRBJ2-5; D gene ambiguous. The CDR3 is 12 residues long. Germline CDR1 and CDR2: MNHEY and SVGAGI. V lost 0 bases, J lost 5 bases, and 4 bases lay in between. CDR3 coding DNA: TGTGCCAGCAGTTACTCTTGGGAGACCCAGTACTTC. As protein: CASSYSWETQYF.